This T cell receptor (beta chain) was captured in a study of shared clonotypes between healthy human individuals. Several immunoSEQ 96-well plates shared each subset's DNA, each plate a replicate. Using immunoSEQ multiplex PCR, the repertoire was profiled, and TCRdb retains in-frame clones only, with some absent. The repertoire holds about 990,000 clones, with 70% to 80% as singletons. Germline CDR1 is SGDLS and CDR2 is YYNGEE. Trimming removed 0 bases from V and 3 bases from J, with 9 bases in between. There are 14 residues in the CDR3. To note about this clone: Its antigen is currently unknown.

CD4+ cell separation produced CD45RA+ naive and CD45RA-negative memory subsets. Study-level findings and limits: Sampling covered nothing but blood. Tissue TCR repertoires likely differ from those found in blood.

This TCR was sampled from a man aged 18 to 30 in good health. Some clones in this sample may be carry-over from other donors' samples. The chain recombines TRBV9 with TRBJ2-5; D is unresolved. The sample comprised memory CD4+ T cells from PBMCs. The subset is: CD45RA-negative fraction. CDR3 in amino acids: CASSVEGWEETQYF. CDR3 sequence (DNA): TGTGCCAGCAGCGTAGAAGGGTGGGAAGAGACCCAGTACTTC.